The 5 T cell receptor beta chains presented below share a single source sample, sequenced in a study of persistence of HIV-infected CD4 T cells. Antigens for these TCRs are unknown. The immunoSEQ assay was version 4, run in survey mode. Data came from immunoSEQ multiplex PCR; TCRdb stores just in-frame clones and leaves some out. The sample yields fewer than 40,000 clones, roughly 82% seen once. Cells were stimulated with CMV-infected fibroblast lysates at approximately 10 ug/mL. Sorted nonresponding memory CD4+ T cells were CD40L-negative, CD69-negative, CD45RO-high. This material consisted of CD4+ T cells sorted from PBMCs after approximately 19-hour stimulation, taken from a patient who received antiretroviral therapy. The source is an adult woman with HIV who was CMV-seropositive.

A single count supports this clone. The chain couples TRBV13 to TRBJ2-1; D remains unclear. Per the germline V gene, CDR1 is PRHDT and CDR2 is FYEKMQ (reference sequence). The CDR3 has 14 amino acids. Trimming shortened V by 0 bases and J by 5 bases, and 8 bases separated the two germline ends. The CDR3, as DNA: TGTGCCAGCAGCTTAGGATATCGGGACAATGAGCAGTTCTTC. Protein product: CASSLGYRDNEQFF.

This chain connects TRBV28 to TRBJ2-2, with no clear D. Trimming cost V 7 bases and J 2 bases, with 8 bases left between them. The CDR3 covers 13 residues. CDR1 and CDR2 from the germline V gene are MDHEN and SYDVKM. Here the CDR3 reads CASIRRNTGELFF. The CDR3 region has the DNA TGTGCCAGCATTCGGCGTAACACCGGGGAGCTGTTTTTT.

This sequence joins TRBV10-3 and TRBJ1-1; the match to TRBD1 covers 8 bases. The V segment lost 8 bases and the J segment 3 bases; nucleotides outside the gene matches: 2. This CDR3 contains 12 residues. In germline, CDR1 is ENHRY, CDR2 SYGVKD. CDR3 bases: TGTGCCATCCAGACAGGGGACACTGAAGCTTTCTTT. This translates into CAIQTGDTEAFF.

The V call is TRBV10-1, the J call TRBJ2-1; D remains ambiguous. V was cut by 4 bases and J by 7 bases, with 11 bases left in between. CDR1 is WNHNN and CDR2 is SYGVQD in the germline V gene (reference sequence). This CDR3 comprises 13 residues. CDR3 nucleotides: TGCGCCAGCAGTGTTGCTGGATGGAATGAGCAGTTCTTC. This gives the protein CASSVAGWNEQFF.

The CDR3 here is CSASKAGTGVGQPQHF. CDR3 in DNA: TGCAGTGCTAGTAAAGCCGGGACAGGGGTTGGGCAGCCCCAGCATTTT. The V gene is TRBV20-1, the J gene TRBJ1-5; TRBD1 matches at 10 bases. This CDR3 region has 16 residues. The V gene's germline CDR1 is DFQATT and CDR2 SNEGSKA (reference sequence). Trimming took 3 bases from V and 7 from J; bases not matched to a gene: 12.